The source of this T cell receptor (beta chain) is a study of read filtering for tumor transcriptome and immune sequencing. Study-level information: R-ISS stage counts were fewer than ten for I, around 17 for II, 6 or 7 for III. Findings of the study overall: Sorted CD138-negative bone marrow cells were not purified T cells. About 81.9% of IR-seq clonotypes had a single read, yet these held approximately 3.7% of reads.

This clonotype has a handful of counts. Its specificity is not known. Germline CDR1 and CDR2: LGHNA and YSLEER. Trimming took 0 bases from V and 4 from J, leaving 16 bases between them. The CDR3 contains 16 residues. Molecular barcoded adaptors covering alpha/delta and beta/gamma chains were used on approximately 440 ng RNA. MiXCR, run by TCRdb on the reads, gives a single entry per CDR3 protein. The sample consists of some 140,000 distinct CDR3 sequences, over 10% of them appearing once. The source material was a population of CD138-negative cells sorted from bone marrow. This receptor was taken from a donor over 35 with multiple myeloma. The V call is TRBV4-3, the J call TRBJ2-7; D uncertain. The DNA for the CDR3 is TGCGCCAGCAGCCAAGAATTTCCGGGTCTCGGTTACGAGCAGTACTTC. Translating gives CASSQEFPGLGYEQYF.